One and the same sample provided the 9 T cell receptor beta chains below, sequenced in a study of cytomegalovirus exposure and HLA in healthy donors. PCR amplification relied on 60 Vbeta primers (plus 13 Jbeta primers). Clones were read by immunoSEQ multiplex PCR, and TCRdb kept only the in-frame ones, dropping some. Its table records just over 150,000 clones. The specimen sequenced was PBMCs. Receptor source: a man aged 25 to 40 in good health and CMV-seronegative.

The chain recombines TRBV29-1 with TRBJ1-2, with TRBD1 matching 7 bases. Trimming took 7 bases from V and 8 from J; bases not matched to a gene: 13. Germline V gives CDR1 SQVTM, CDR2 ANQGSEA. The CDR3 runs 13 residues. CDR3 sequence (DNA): TGCAGCGGGGGATCACAGGGGAGGAAGGGCTACACCTTC. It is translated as CSGGSQGRKGYTF.

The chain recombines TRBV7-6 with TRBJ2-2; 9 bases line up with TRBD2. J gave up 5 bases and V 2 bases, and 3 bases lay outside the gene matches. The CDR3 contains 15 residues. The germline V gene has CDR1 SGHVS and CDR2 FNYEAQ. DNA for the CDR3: TGTGCCAGCAGCTTAATTAGCGGGAGAACCGGGGAGCTGTTTTTT. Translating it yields CASSLISGRTGELFF.

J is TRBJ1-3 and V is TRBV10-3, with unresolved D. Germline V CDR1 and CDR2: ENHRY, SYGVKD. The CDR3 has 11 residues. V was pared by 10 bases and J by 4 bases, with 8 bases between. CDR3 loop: CATTGGNTIYF. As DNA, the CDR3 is TGTGCCACCACGGGGGGAAACACCATATATTTT.

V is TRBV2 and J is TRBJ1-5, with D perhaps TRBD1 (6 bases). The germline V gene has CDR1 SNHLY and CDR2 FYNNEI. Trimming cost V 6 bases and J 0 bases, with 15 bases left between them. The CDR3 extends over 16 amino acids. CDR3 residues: CASSREWTDSNQPQHF. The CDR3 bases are TGTGCCAGCAGCCGAGAATGGACAGATAGCAATCAGCCCCAGCATTTT. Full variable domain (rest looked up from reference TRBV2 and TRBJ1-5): EPEVTQTPSHQVTQMGQEVILRCVPISNHLYFYWYRQILGQKVEFLVSFYNNEISEKSEIFDDQFSVERPDGSNFTLKIRSTKLEDSAMYFCASSREWTDSNQPQHFGDGTRLSIL.

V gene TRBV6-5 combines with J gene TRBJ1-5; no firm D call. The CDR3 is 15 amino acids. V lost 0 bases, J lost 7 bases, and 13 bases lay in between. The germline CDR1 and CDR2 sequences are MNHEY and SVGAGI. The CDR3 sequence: CASSYSSRFRQPQHF. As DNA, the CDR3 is TGTGCCAGCAGTTACTCCTCGCGTTTCCGGCAGCCCCAGCATTTT.

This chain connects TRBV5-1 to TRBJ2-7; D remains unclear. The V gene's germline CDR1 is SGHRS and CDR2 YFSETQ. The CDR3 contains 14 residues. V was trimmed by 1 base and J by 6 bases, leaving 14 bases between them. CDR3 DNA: TGCGCCAGCAGCTTGTCCCAGCCTCCGGGCGAGCAGTACTTC. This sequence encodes CASSLSQPPGEQYF. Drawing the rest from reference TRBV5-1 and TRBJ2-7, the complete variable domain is KAGVTQTPRYLIKTRGQQVTLSCSPISGHRSVSWYQQTPGQGLQFLFEYFSETQRNKGNFPGRFSGRQFSNSRSEMNVSTLELGDSALYLCASSLSQPPGEQYFGPGTRLTVT.

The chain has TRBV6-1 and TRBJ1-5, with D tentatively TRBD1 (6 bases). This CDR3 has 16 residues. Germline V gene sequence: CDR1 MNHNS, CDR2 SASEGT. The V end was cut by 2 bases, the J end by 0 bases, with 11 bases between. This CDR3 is CASSERTAYSNQPQHF. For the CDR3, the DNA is TGTGCCAGCAGTGAAAGGACAGCTTATAGCAATCAGCCCCAGCATTTT.

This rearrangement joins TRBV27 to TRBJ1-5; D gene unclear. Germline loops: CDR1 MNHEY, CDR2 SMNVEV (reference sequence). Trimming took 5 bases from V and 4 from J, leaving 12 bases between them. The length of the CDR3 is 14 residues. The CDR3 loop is CASSLVLGNQPQHF. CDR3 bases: TGTGCCAGCAGTCTAGTATTAGGAAATCAGCCCCAGCATTTT.

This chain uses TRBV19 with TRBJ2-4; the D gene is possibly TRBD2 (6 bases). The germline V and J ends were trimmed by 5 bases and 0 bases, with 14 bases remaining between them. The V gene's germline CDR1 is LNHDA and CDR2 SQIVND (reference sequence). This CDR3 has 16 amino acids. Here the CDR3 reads CASSDDFGGAKNIQYF. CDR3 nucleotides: TGTGCCAGTAGTGACGACTTCGGGGGAGCCAAAAACATTCAGTACTTC.